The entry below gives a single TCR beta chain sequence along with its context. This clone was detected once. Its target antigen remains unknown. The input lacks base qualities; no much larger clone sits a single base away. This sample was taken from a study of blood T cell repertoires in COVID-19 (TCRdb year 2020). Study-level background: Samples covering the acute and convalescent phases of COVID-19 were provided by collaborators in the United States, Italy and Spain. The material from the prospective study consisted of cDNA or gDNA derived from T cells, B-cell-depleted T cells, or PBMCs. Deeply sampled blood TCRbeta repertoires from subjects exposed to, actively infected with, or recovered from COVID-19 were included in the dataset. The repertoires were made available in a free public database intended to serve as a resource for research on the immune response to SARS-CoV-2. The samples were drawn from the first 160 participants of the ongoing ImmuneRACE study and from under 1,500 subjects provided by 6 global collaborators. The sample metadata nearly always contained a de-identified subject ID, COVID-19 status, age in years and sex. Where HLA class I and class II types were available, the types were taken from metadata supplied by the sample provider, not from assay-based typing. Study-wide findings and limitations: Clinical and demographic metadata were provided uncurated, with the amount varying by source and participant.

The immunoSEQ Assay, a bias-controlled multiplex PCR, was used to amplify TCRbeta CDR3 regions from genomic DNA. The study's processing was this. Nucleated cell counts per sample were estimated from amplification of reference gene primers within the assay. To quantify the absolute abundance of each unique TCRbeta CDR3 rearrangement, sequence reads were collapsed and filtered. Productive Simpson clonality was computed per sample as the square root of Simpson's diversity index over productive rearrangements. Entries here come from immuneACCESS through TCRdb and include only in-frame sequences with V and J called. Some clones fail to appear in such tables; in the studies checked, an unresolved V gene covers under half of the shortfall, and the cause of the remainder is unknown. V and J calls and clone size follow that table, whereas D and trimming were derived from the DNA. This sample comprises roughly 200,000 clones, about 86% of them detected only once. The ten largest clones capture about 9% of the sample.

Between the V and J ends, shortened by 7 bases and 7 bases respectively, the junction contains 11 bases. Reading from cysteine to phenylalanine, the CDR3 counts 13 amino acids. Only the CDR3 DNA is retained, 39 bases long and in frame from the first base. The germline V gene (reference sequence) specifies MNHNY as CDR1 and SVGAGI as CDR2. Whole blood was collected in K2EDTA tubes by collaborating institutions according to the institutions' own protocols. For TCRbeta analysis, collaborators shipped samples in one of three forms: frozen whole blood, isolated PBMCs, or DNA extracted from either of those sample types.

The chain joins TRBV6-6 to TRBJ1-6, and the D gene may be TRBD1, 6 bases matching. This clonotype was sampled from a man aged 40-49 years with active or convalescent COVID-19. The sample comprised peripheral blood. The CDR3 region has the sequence CASIGQQNSPLHF. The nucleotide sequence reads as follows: TGTGCCAGCATCGGACAGCAGAATTCACCCCTCCACTTT.